A selection of T cell receptor beta chains follows, all from one sample in a study of T cell clones after liver transplantation. TCRdb's table, derived via immunoSEQ multiplex PCR, lists solely in-frame clones and lacks some. Of around 80,000 clones in the sample, 65% to 85% are singletons; the top ten hold about 0.52%. The sequencing here drew on CD4+ T cells from blood, taken approximately 3.5 years after liver transplant. These receptor sequences come from a human patient who received a liver transplant. Some of the T cells might come from the graft donor. Each CDR3 is given with its conserved first and last residue. A D gene is named only where the DNA matches it firmly. Clone size is given for some rows only: seen once, a few or many times, or a class if the clone is expanded.

D gene	V gene	J gene	clone size	CDR3 protein	CDR3 DNA
TRBD1	TRBV6-6	TRBJ1-5	.	CASSYGTGDQPQHF	TGTGCCAGCAGTTACGGGACAGGGGATCAGCCCCAGCATTTT
TRBD2	TRBV7-9	TRBJ2-2	.	CATRTSGRVASTGELFF	TGTGCCACCCGGACTAGCGGGAGGGTAGCTAGCACCGGGGAGCTGTTTTTT
TRBD2	TRBV4-1	TRBJ2-7	once	CASRFASGSGEQYF	TGCGCCAGCCGCTTTGCTAGCGGGAGTGGGGAGCAGTACTTC
TRBD1	TRBV6-6	TRBJ1-1	once	CASSSLDRINTEAFF	TGTGCCAGCAGCTCTTTGGACAGGATCAACACTGAAGCTTTCTTT
.	TRBV28	TRBJ1-4	.	CASSLGGREKLFF	TGTGCCAGCAGTTTAGGAGGACGTGAAAAACTGTTTTTT
TRBD1	TRBV2	TRBJ1-5	.	CASSLRGRRDQPQHF	TGTGCCAGCAGTTTAAGGGGGCGGAGGGATCAGCCCCAGCATTTT
TRBD1	TRBV28	TRBJ1-2	.	CASSLWDRVGGYTF	TGTGCCAGCAGTTTATGGGACAGGGTTGGTGGCTACACCTTC
.	TRBV30	TRBJ1-5	.	CAWSRDSNQPQHF	TGTGCCTGGAGTAGGGACAGCAATCAGCCCCAGCATTTT
.	TRBV2	TRBJ2-5	.	CASIGVGGTQYF	TGTGCCAGCATCGGTGTTGGGGGGACCCAGTACTTC
.	TRBV5-1	TRBJ1-3	.	CASSSTGDGNTIYF	TGCGCCAGCAGCAGCACAGGAGATGGAAACACCATATATTTT
TRBD1	TRBV27	TRBJ2-1	.	CASSLWTGQDYNEQFF	TGTGCCAGCAGTTTATGGACAGGGCAGGACTACAATGAGCAGTTCTTC
TRBD2	TRBV18	TRBJ2-7	.	CASSRGLAGENEQYF	TGTGCCAGCTCACGCGGACTAGCGGGAGAAAACGAGCAGTACTTC
TRBD2	TRBV5-6	TRBJ2-7	.	CASSLDPSGRVEQYF	TGTGCCAGCAGCTTGGACCCTAGCGGGAGAGTCGAGCAGTACTTC
.	TRBV2	TRBJ2-2	.	CASSEVGTRYSGELFF	TGTGCCAGCAGTGAAGTCGGGACGCGTTACTCCGGGGAGCTGTTTTTT
.	TRBV7-8	TRBJ1-5	.	CASSLAPDGNQPQHF	TGTGCCAGCAGCTTAGCCCCGGACGGCAATCAGCCCCAGCATTTT
TRBD2	TRBV4-1	TRBJ2-3	.	CASSPPVAGGLNGQYF	TGCGCCAGCAGCCCCCCCGTAGCGGGAGGGCTAAACGGGCAGTATTTT
.	TRBV5-4	TRBJ2-1	.	CASSSDGFNEQFF	TGTGCCAGCAGCTCCGACGGATTTAATGAGCAGTTCTTC
TRBD2	TRBV7-2	TRBJ2-1	few	CASSPRGTSGRDEQFF	TGTGCCAGCAGCCCCCGCGGGACTAGCGGGAGGGATGAGCAGTTCTTC
TRBD1	TRBV19	TRBJ2-2	.	CASRKQGMLGTGELFF	TGTGCCAGTAGGAAACAGGGGATGCTAGGAACCGGGGAGCTGTTTTTT
.	TRBV11-2	TRBJ2-5	.	CASSLVGETQYF	TGTGCCAGCAGCTTAGTGGGAGAGACCCAGTACTTC
.	TRBV6-5	TRBJ1-5	.	CASSYSRADGPQHF	TGTGCCAGCAGTTACAGCCGGGCTGACGGGCCCCAGCATTTT
.	TRBV2	TRBJ2-2	.	CASSVRNTGELFF	TGTGCCAGCAGTGTAAGGAACACCGGGGAGCTGTTTTTT
TRBD1	TRBV6-5	TRBJ2-1	.	CASSDPGTAEQFF	TGTGCCAGCAGTGATCCCGGGACAGCCGAGCAGTTCTTC
TRBD1	TRBV5-1	TRBJ2-1	few	CASSPQGDEQFF	TGCGCCAGCAGCCCACAGGGGGATGAGCAGTTCTTC
.	TRBV5-1	TRBJ2-2	.	CASRSAIGGGPGELFF	TGCGCCAGCAGATCGGCGATCGGGGGCGGTCCGGGGGAGCTGTTTTTT
.	TRBV10-2	TRBJ2-2	.	CASSELRRTNTGELFF	TGCGCCAGCAGTGAGCTGCGGCGTACGAACACCGGGGAGCTGTTTTTT
TRBD1	TRBV7-2	TRBJ2-7	.	CASSPDRVALYEQYF	TGTGCCAGCAGCCCCGACAGGGTTGCTCTCTACGAGCAGTACTTC
.	TRBV2	TRBJ1-2	.	CASSEGGAAARTYGYTF	TGTGCCAGCAGTGAAGGGGGGGCGGCCGCAAGAACCTATGGCTACACCTTC
TRBD1	TRBV5-1	TRBJ1-1	.	CASNFDRGNTEAFF	TGCGCCAGCAACTTTGACAGGGGGAACACTGAAGCTTTCTTT
.	TRBV15	TRBJ2-7	.	CATSSRPQVSYEQYF	TGTGCCACCAGCAGTCGGCCCCAGGTCTCCTACGAGCAGTACTTC
TRBD1	TRBV6-1	TRBJ1-2	.	CASSVTGADPHGYTF	TGTGCCAGCAGTGTTACAGGGGCCGACCCACATGGCTACACCTTC
TRBD2	TRBV7-2	TRBJ2-2	.	CASSLGGGSTGELFF	TGTGCCAGCAGCTTAGGGGGGGGGAGCACCGGGGAGCTGTTTTTT
.	TRBV7-6	TRBJ2-5	once	CASSLEGGTQYF	TGTGCCAGCAGCTTAGAGGGGGGGACCCAGTACTTC
TRBD2	TRBV14	TRBJ2-7	.	CASSPTLAGVGEQYF	TGTGCCAGCAGCCCCACCCTAGCGGGAGTAGGGGAGCAGTACTTC
TRBD1	TRBV27	TRBJ2-3	.	CASSVNRDRVTDTQYF	TGTGCCAGCAGCGTCAACCGGGACAGGGTCACAGATACGCAGTATTTT
.	TRBV19	TRBJ1-1	.	CASIPGPGTLMNTEAFF	TGTGCCAGTATCCCGGGTCCCGGTACACTTATGAACACTGAAGCTTTCTTT
.	TRBV6-5	TRBJ1-3	.	CASSDGRSGNTIYF	TGTGCCAGCAGTGACGGGCGCTCTGGAAACACCATATATTTT
.	TRBV28	TRBJ2-7	.	CASSLSGWNSYEQYF	TGTGCCAGCAGTTTGAGCGGGTGGAACTCCTACGAGCAGTACTTC
.	TRBV6-5	TRBJ1-1	.	CASSSLFQHTEAFF	TGTGCCAGCAGTTCCCTATTCCAACACACTGAAGCTTTCTTT